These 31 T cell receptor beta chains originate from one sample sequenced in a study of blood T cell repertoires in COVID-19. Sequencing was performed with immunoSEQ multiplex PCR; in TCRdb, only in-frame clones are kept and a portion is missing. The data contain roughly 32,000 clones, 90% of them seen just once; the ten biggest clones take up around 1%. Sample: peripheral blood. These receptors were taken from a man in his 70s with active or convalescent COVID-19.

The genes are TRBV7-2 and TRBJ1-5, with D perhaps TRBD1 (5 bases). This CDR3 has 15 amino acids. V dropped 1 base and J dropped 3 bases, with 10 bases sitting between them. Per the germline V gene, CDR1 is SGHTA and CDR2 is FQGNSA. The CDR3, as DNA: TGTGCCAGCAGCTTAGGTGGGGCCAACAATCAGCCCCAGCATTTT. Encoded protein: CASSLGGANNQPQHF.

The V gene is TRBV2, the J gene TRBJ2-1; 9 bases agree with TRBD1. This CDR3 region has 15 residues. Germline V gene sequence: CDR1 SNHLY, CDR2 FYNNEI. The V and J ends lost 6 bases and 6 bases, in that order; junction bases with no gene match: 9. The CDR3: CASRPGQGFINEQFF. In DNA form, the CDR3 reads TGTGCCAGCAGGCCTGGACAGGGGTTTATCAATGAGCAGTTCTTC.

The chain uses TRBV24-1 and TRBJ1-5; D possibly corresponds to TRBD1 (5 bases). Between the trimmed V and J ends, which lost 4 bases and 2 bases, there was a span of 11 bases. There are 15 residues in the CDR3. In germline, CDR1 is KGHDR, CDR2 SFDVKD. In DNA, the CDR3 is TGTGCCACCAGTGAGGGGGGAATGGGCAATCAGCCCCAGCATTTT. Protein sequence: CATSEGGMGNQPQHF.

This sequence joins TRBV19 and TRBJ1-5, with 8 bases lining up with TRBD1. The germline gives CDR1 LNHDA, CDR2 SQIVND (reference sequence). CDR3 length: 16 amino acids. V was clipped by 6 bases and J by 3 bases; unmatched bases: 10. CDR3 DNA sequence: TGTGCCAGTAGACTTACAGGGGGGATTGTCAATCAGCCCCAGCATTTT. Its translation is CASRLTGGIVNQPQHF.

CDR3 protein: CASQRVAGDTDTQYF. In DNA, the CDR3 is TGTGCCAGCCAAAGAGTAGCGGGAGACACAGATACGCAGTATTTT. J is TRBJ2-3 and V is TRBV7-9; 9 bases match TRBD2. This CDR3 has 15 amino acids. Germline CDR1 is SEHNR and CDR2 is FQNEAQ (reference sequence). The V gene end was trimmed by 8 bases and the J gene end by 2 bases; junction bases not matched to a gene: 8.

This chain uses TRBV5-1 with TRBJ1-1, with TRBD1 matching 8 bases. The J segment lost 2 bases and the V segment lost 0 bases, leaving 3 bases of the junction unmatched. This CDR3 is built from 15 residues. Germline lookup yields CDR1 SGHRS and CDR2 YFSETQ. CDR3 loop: CASSLADRGNTEAFF. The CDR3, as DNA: TGCGCCAGCAGCTTGGCTGACAGGGGAAACACTGAAGCTTTCTTT.

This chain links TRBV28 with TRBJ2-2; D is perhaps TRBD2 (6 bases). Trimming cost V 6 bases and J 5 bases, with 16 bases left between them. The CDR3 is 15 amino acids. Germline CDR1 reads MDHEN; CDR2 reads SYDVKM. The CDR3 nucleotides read TGTGCCAGCAGACTAGCAGGGAGCCGTACCGGGGAGCTGTTTTTT. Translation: CASRLAGSRTGELFF.

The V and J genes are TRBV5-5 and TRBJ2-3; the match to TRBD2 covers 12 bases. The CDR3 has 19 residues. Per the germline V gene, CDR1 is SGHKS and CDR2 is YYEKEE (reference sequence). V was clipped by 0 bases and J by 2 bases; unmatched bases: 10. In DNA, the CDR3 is TGTGCCAGCAGCTTGGCACCTAGCGGGAGGGCCACGATCACAGATACGCAGTATTTT. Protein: CASSLAPSGRATITDTQYF.

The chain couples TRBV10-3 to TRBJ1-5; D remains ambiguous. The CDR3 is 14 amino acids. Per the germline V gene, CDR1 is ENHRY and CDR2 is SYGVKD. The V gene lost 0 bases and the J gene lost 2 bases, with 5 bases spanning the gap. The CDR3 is CAISESGGNQPQHF. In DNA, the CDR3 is TGTGCCATCAGTGAGTCCGGGGGCAATCAGCCCCAGCATTTT.

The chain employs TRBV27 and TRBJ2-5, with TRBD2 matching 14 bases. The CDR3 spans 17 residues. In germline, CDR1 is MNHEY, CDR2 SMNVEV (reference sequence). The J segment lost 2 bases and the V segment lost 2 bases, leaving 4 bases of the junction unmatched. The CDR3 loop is CASSLRGLAGEQETQYF. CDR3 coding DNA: TGTGCCAGCAGTTTAAGGGGACTAGCGGGAGAACAAGAGACCCAGTACTTC.

CDR3 sequence reads: CASSLRQVRSPLHF. The CDR3 coding sequence is TGTGCCAGCAGTCTAAGACAGGTTCGGTCACCCCTCCACTTT. The rearrangement uses TRBV6-5 and TRBJ1-6; possible D gene TRBD1, 6 bases. Germline lookup yields CDR1 MNHEY and CDR2 SVGAGI. The CDR3 is 14 residues long. Trimming removed 5 bases at V and 10 bases at J, with 15 bases between.

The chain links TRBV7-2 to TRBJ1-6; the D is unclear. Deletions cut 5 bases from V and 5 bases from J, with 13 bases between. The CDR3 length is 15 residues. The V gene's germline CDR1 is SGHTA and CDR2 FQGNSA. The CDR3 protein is CASSPTSGNNSPLHF. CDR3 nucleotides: TGTGCCAGCAGCCCAACCTCGGGGAATAATTCACCCCTCCACTTT.

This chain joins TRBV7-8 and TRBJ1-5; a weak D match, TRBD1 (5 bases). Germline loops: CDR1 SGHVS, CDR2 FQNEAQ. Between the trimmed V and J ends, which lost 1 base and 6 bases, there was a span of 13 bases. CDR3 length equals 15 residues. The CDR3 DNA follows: TGTGCCAGCAGCTTAGGGCAGGGAATGCCTCAGCCCCAGCATTTT. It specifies CASSLGQGMPQPQHF.

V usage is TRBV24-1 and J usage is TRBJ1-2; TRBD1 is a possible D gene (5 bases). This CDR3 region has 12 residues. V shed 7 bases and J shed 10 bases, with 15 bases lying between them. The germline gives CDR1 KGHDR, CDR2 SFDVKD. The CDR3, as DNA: TGTGCCACCAGCGATCGCCGGGACTTCTACACCTTC. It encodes CATSDRRDFYTF.

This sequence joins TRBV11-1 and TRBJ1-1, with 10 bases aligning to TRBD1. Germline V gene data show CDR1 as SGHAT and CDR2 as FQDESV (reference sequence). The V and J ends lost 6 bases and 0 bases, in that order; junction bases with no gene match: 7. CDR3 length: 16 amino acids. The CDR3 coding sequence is TGTGCCAGCAGTCCCGGGACAGGGGCACTGAACACTGAAGCTTTCTTT. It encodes CASSPGTGALNTEAFF.

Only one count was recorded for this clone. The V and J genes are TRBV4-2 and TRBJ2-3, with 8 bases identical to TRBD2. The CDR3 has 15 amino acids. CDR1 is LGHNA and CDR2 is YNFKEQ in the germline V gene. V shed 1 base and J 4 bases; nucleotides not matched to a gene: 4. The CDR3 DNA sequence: TGTGCCAGCAGCCAAGTAGCGGGAAGGTCAGATACGCAGTATTTT. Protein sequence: CASSQVAGRSDTQYF.

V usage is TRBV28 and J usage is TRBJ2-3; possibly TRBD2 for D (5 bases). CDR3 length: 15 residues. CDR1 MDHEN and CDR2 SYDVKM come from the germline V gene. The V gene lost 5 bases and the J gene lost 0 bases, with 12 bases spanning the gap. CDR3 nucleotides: TGTGCCAGCAGTCCCCCCGGAGGAAGCACAGATACGCAGTATTTT. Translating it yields CASSPPGGSTDTQYF.

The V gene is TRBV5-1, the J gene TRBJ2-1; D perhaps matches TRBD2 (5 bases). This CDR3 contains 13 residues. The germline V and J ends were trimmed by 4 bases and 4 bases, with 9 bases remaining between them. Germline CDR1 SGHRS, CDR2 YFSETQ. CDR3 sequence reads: CASSPGVYNEQFF. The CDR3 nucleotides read TGCGCCAGCAGCCCCGGGGTTTACAATGAGCAGTTCTTC.

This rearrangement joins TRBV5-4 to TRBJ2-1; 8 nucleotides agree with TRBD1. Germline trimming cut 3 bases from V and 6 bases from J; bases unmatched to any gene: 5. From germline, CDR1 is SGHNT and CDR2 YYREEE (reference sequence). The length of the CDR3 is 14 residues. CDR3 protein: CASSSGQVLNEQFF. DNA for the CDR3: TGTGCCAGCAGCTCGGGACAGGTACTCAATGAGCAGTTCTTC.

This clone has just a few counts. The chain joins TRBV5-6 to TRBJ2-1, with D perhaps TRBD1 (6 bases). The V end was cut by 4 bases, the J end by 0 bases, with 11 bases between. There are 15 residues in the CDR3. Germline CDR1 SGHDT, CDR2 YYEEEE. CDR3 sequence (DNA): TGTGCCAGCAGCACTACAGGGAGCTCCTACAATGAGCAGTTCTTC. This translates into CASSTTGSSYNEQFF.

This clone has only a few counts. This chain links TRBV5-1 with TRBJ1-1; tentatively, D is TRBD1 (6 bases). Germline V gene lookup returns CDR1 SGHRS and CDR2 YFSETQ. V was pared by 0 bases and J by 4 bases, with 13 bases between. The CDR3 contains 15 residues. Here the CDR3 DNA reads TGCGCCAGCAGCTTGGTTGGGGGGGCGGTCACTGAAGCTTTCTTT. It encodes CASSLVGGAVTEAFF.

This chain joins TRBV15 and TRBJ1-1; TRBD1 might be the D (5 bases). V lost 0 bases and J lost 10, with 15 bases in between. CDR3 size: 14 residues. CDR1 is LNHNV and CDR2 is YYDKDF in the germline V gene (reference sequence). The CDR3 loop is CATSRDRSRGGAFF. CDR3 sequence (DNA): TGTGCCACCAGCAGAGATAGGAGTCGGGGGGGAGCTTTCTTT.

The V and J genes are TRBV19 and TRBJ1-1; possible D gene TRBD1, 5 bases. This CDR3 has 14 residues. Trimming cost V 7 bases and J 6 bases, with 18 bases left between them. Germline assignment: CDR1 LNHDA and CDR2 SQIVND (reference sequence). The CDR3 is CASKRGGEQAEAFF. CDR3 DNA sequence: TGTGCCAGTAAGCGGGGCGGAGAGCAAGCTGAAGCTTTCTTT.

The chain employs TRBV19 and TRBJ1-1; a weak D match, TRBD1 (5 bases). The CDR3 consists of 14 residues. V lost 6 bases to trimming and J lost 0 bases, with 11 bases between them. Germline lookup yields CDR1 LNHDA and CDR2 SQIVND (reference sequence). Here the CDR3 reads CASSMGLLNTEAFF. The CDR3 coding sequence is TGTGCCAGTAGCATGGGACTCCTGAACACTGAAGCTTTCTTT.

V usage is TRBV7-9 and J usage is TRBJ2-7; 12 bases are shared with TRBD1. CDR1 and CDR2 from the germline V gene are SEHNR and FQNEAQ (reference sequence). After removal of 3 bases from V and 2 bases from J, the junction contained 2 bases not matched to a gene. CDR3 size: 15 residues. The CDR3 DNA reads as TGTGCCAGCAGCTTTGGGACAGGGGGCCCCTACGAGCAGTACTTC. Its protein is CASSFGTGGPYEQYF.

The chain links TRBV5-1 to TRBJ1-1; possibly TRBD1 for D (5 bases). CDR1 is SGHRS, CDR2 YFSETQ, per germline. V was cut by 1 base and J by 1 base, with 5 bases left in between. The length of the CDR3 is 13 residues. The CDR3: CASSLTGNTEAFF. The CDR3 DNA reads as TGCGCCAGCAGCTTGACAGGGAACACTGAAGCTTTCTTT.

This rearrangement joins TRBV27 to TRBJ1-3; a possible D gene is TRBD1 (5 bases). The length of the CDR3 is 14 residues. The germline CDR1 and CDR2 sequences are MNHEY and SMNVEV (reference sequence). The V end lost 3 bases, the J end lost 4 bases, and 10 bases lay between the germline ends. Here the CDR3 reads CASSFSGFGNTIYF. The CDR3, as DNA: TGTGCCAGCAGTTTTTCAGGGTTCGGAAACACCATATATTTT.

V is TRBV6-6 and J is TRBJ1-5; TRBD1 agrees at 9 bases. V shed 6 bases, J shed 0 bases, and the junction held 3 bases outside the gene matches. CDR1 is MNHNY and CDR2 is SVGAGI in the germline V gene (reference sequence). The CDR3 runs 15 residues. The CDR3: CASSLDRGSNQPQHF. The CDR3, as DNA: TGTGCCAGCAGCCTGGACAGGGGTAGCAATCAGCCCCAGCATTTT.

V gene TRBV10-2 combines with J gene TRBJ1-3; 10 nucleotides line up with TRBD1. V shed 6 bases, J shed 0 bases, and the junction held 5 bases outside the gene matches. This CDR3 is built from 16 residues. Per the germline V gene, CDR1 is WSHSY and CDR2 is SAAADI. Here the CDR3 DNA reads TGCGCCAGCAGCGGACAGGGGGGCTTCTCTGGAAACACCATATATTTT. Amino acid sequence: CASSGQGGFSGNTIYF.

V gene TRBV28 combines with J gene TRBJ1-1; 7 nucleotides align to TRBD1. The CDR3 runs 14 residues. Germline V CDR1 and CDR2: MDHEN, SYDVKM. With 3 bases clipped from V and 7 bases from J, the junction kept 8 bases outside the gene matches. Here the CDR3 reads CASSFRQGVSEAFF. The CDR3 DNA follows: TGTGCCAGCAGTTTTAGACAGGGAGTTAGTGAAGCTTTCTTT.

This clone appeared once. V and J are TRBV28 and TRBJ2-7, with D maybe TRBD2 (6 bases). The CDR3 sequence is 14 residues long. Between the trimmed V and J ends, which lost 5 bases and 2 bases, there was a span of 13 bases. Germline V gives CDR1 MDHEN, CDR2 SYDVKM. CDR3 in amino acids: CASSLGTAAYEQYF. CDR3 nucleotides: TGTGCCAGCAGTCTCGGGACTGCAGCCTACGAGCAGTACTTC.